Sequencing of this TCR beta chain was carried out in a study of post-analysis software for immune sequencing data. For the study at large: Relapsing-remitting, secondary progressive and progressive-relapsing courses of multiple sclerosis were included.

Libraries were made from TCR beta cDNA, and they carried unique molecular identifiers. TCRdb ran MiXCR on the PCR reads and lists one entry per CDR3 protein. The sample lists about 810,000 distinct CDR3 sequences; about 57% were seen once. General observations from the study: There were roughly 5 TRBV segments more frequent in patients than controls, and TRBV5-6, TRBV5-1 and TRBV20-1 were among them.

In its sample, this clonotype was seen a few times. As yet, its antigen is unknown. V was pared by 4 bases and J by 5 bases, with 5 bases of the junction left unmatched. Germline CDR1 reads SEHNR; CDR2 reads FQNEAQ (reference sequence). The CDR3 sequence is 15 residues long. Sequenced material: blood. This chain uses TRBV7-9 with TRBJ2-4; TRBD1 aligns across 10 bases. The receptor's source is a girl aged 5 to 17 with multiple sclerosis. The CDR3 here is CASSSSGTGENIQYF. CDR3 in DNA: TGTGCCAGCAGCTCCTCCGGGACAGGGGAAAACATTCAGTACTTC.